Described below is a single T cell receptor (beta chain) sequence and its context. Its antigen is not known. The sample comes from a study of T cells after yellow fever vaccination. Trimming removed 0 bases from V and 3 bases from J, with 8 bases in between. Per the germline V gene, CDR1 is WNHNN and CDR2 is SYGVQD (reference sequence). CDR3 size: 14 residues. In making TCR cDNA, 5'RACE template switching added a universal primer site and UMIs to it. From the 5' RACE reads, TCRdb called clonotypes with MiXCR, one entry per CDR3 protein. The sample contains under 600,000 distinct CDR3 sequences, roughly 12% of which appear only once. Study findings and constraints: Researchers cautioned that FACS-sorted repertoires could harbor abundant clonotypes contaminating from the bulk population. Peaking faster, on day 5 versus 15, the secondary response was nonetheless weaker.

The sequence was collected from a man younger than 45 who received the YFV17D yellow fever vaccine. V is TRBV10-1 and J is TRBJ2-5; D unclear. Sequenced here: PBMCs, sampled on the day of the yellow fever booster vaccination. The CDR3 sequence is CASSESTPKETQYF. The CDR3 DNA reads as TGCGCCAGCAGTGAGTCGACCCCTAAAGAGACCCAGTACTTC.